This is a list of T cell receptor beta chains from one sample in a study of shared clonotypes between healthy human individuals. Clones were read by immunoSEQ multiplex PCR, and TCRdb kept only the in-frame ones, dropping some. The table has roughly 1,000,000 clones, approximately 78% seen once; the top ten hold 0.5% to 0.6%. Sample: memory CD4+ T cells from PBMCs. The origin of the receptors is a man aged 18 to 30 in good health. Some clones in this sample may be carry-over from other donors' samples. CDR3s include the opening cysteine and the closing phenylalanine or tryptophan. A D gene is named only where the DNA matches it firmly. The listing skips clone size in some rows; elsewhere it reads once, few, many or a size class.

CDR3 length,V gene,D gene,J gene,clone size,CDR3 protein,CDR3 DNA
12,TRBV7-2,NA,TRBJ2-7,NA,CASSSGPREQYF,TGTGCCAGCAGCTCGGGACCTAGGGAGCAGTACTTC
14,TRBV28,TRBD1,TRBJ2-5,many,CASSSDRGQETQYF,TGTGCCAGCAGTTCAGACAGGGGGCAAGAGACCCAGTACTTC
16,TRBV18,NA,TRBJ2-2,NA,CASSPRPTGATGELFF,TGTGCCAGCTCACCCCGCCCCACGGGGGCCACCGGGGAGCTGTTTTTT
14,TRBV5-1,NA,TRBJ1-4,NA,CASNVGGTNEKLFF,TGCGCCAGCAACGTCGGCGGGACTAATGAAAAACTGTTTTTT
16,TRBV6-6,NA,TRBJ1-2,NA,CASSYSTTVGLIGYTF,TGTGCCAGCAGTTACTCGACTACAGTCGGGTTAATTGGCTACACCTTC
15,TRBV7-8,TRBD2,TRBJ2-7,NA,CASSLAGLDRYEQYF,TGTGCCAGCAGCTTAGCGGGACTAGACAGATACGAGCAGTACTTC
16,TRBV7-2,NA,TRBJ2-2,NA,CASSPSLLTNTGELFF,TGTGCCAGCAGCCCCAGCCTCCTAACTAACACCGGGGAGCTGTTTTTT
15,TRBV7-3,TRBD1,TRBJ2-5,few,CASSLGGQGMETQYF,TGTGCCAGCAGCTTAGGTGGACAGGGGATGGAGACCCAGTACTTC
15,TRBV19,NA,TRBJ1-2,NA,CASSVEPGRDYGYTF,TGTGCCAGTAGCGTTGAACCGGGACGGGACTATGGCTACACCTTC
12,TRBV7-8,NA,TRBJ1-1,NA,CASSPTYTEAFF,TGTGCCAGCAGCCCGACTTACACTGAAGCTTTCTTT
15,TRBV2,NA,TRBJ1-4,NA,CASRTRQATSGKLFF,TGTGCCAGCAGAACCCGACAGGCTACATCTGGGAAACTGTTTTTT
15,TRBV4-1,TRBD2,TRBJ2-1,NA,CASSQVLAGDNEQFF,TGCGCCAGCAGCCAAGTACTAGCGGGGGACAATGAGCAGTTCTTC
16,TRBV5-1,NA,TRBJ1-2,few,CASSSSQGSGLYGYTF,TGCGCCAGCAGCTCAAGTCAGGGTTCGGGACTATATGGCTACACCTTC
14,TRBV30,TRBD1,TRBJ2-7,NA,CAWATGVPLIEQYF,TGTGCCTGGGCAACAGGGGTCCCCCTAATAGAGCAGTACTTC
14,TRBV19,NA,TRBJ2-7,NA,CASSIPGANYEQYF,TGTGCCAGTAGTATCCCGGGGGCGAACTACGAGCAGTACTTC
16,TRBV6-1,NA,TRBJ1-5,many,CASSGAGLVSNQPQHF,TGTGCCAGCAGTGGCGCCGGATTGGTTAGCAATCAGCCCCAGCATTTT
13,TRBV7-6,NA,TRBJ2-2,NA,CASSLVPLGELFF,TGTGCCAGCAGCTTAGTCCCCCTCGGGGAGCTGTTTTTT
14,TRBV19,NA,TRBJ1-5,NA,CASKMNRPDAGEHF,TGTGCCAGTAAGATGAACAGGCCCGACGCGGGTGAGCATTTT
15,TRBV19,TRBD2,TRBJ2-7,NA,CASSTSGRFSYEQYF,TGTGCCAGTAGTACTAGCGGGAGGTTTTCCTACGAGCAGTACTTC
15,TRBV6-1,NA,TRBJ2-3,NA,CASFGNFFPTDTQYF,TGTGCCAGCTTCGGGAACTTTTTCCCCACAGATACGCAGTATTTT
12,TRBV5-1,NA,TRBJ2-3,NA,CASSQQTDTQYF,TGCGCCAGCAGCCAACAAACAGATACGCAGTATTTT
15,TRBV9,NA,TRBJ1-6,NA,CASSVVGGGGSPLHF,TGTGCCAGCAGCGTAGTAGGGGGAGGGGGTTCACCCCTCCACTTT
9,TRBV20-1,NA,TRBJ1-5,few,CSGGQPQHF,TGCAGTGGGGGGCAGCCCCAGCATTTT
16,TRBV9,TRBD2,TRBJ2-1,NA,CASSDFTAGIYNEQFF,TGTGCCAGCAGCGACTTTACAGCGGGGATCTACAATGAGCAGTTCTTC
14,TRBV6-6,TRBD1,TRBJ1-1,NA,CASSYSQGQGEAFF,TGTGCCAGCAGTTATTCCCAGGGACAGGGGGAAGCTTTCTTT
15,TRBV21-1,NA,TRBJ2-7,once,CASSKGLAGSHEQYF,TGTGCCAGCAGCAAAGGGTTGGCGGGGAGCCACGAGCAGTACTTC
17,TRBV15,NA,TRBJ2-5,NA,CATSRVRGSGQQETQYF,TGTGCCACCAGCAGGGTGAGAGGGTCGGGTCAGCAAGAGACCCAGTACTTC
13,TRBV5-4,NA,TRBJ2-3,NA,CASSRASPDTQYF,TGTGCCAGCAGTCGGGCCTCCCCAGATACGCAGTATTTT
14,TRBV5-8,TRBD2,TRBJ2-1,NA,CAILTSGSYNEQFF,TGTGCCATCCTTACTAGCGGCTCCTACAATGAGCAGTTCTTC
13,TRBV29-1,TRBD1,TRBJ2-3,NA,CSAGDRTTDTQYF,TGCAGCGCCGGGGACAGAACCACAGATACGCAGTATTTT
14,TRBV4-1,NA,TRBJ1-2,NA,CASSQGTGSYGYTF,TGCGCCAGCAGCCAAGGTACAGGATCCTATGGCTACACCTTC
10,TRBV30,NA,TRBJ1-4,few,CALQGEKLFF,TGTGCCTTGCAGGGTGAAAAACTGTTTTTT
15,TRBV4-1,TRBD2,TRBJ2-5,NA,CASSESGSAKETQYF,TGCGCCAGCTCTGAGAGCGGGAGCGCTAAAGAGACCCAGTACTTC
14,TRBV10-2,NA,TRBJ1-1,NA,CASMEPGWNTEAFF,TGCGCCAGCATGGAGCCGGGATGGAACACTGAAGCTTTCTTT
15,TRBV9,NA,TRBJ1-4,NA,CASSAYSATNEKLFF,TGTGCCAGCAGCGCATATTCGGCAACTAATGAAAAACTGTTTTTT
16,TRBV28,TRBD1,TRBJ1-2,NA,CASRPRRGPTGHGYTF,TGTGCCAGCCGGCCGCGGAGAGGGCCGACAGGGCATGGCTACACCTTC
15,TRBV28,NA,TRBJ1-2,NA,CASSLTGVPNYGYTF,TGTGCCAGCAGTTTAACAGGAGTCCCCAACTATGGCTACACCTTC
16,TRBV5-1,NA,TRBJ1-1,NA,CASSLAGRTTPLEAFF,TGCGCCAGCAGCTTGGCCGGCAGAACGACCCCCCTTGAAGCTTTCTTT
16,TRBV11-1,TRBD1,TRBJ1-2,NA,CASSLDSTGTDYGYTF,TGTGCCAGCAGCTTAGATTCAACCGGGACAGACTATGGCTACACCTTC
13,TRBV14,NA,TRBJ2-2,NA,CASSPGLTGELFF,TGTGCCAGCAGCCCCGGACTCACCGGGGAGCTGTTTTTT
13,TRBV18,NA,TRBJ1-1,few,CASSPRVNTEAFF,TGTGCCAGCTCACCCAGAGTGAACACTGAAGCTTTCTTT
17,TRBV11-2,NA,TRBJ2-5,NA,CASSLDVHGQLEETQYF,TGTGCCAGCAGCTTAGATGTTCACGGACAGCTTGAAGAGACCCAGTACTTC
16,TRBV6-6,NA,TRBJ2-1,NA,CASSYFGGISYNEQFF,TGTGCCAGCAGTTACTTTGGCGGGATATCCTACAATGAGCAGTTCTTC
15,TRBV5-1,NA,TRBJ2-1,NA,CASSLEGPSYNEQFF,TGCGCCAGCAGCTTGGAGGGACCCTCCTACAATGAGCAGTTCTTC
17,TRBV27,TRBD2,TRBJ2-1,once,CASSSQVGLAGANEQFF,TGTGCCAGCAGTTCTCAAGTCGGACTAGCGGGAGCCAATGAGCAGTTCTTC
17,TRBV7-9,NA,TRBJ2-3,NA,CASSTPGRDGGTDTQYF,TGTGCCAGCAGCACCCCCGGGCGGGATGGCGGCACAGATACGCAGTATTTT
13,TRBV18,NA,TRBJ2-5,NA,CASSPGLEETQYF,TGTGCCAGCTCACCGGGGCTGGAAGAGACCCAGTACTTC
16,TRBV4-3,NA,TRBJ1-4,few,CASGHGELATNEKLFF,TGCGCCAGCGGGCATGGAGAACTTGCAACTAATGAAAAACTGTTTTTT